This T cell receptor (beta chain) was sequenced for a study of T cell responses to AZD1222 COVID-19 vaccine. Study in general: Pooling was applied to second doses at about 4 or about 12 weeks.

The study, taken as a whole, reports: Across spike, vaccine-associated CD4 TCRs were found, dominant at 160-218 and 743-854.

Generated by immunoSEQ multiplex PCR, the TCRdb table keeps only in-frame clones and is missing some. The sample includes approximately 130,000 clones, roughly 90% of them seen just once. Trimming stripped 6 bases from V and 3 bases from J, with 18 bases between. Looked up from germline, CDR1 is MNHEY and CDR2 is SMNVEV (reference sequence). This CDR3 has 16 amino acids. In its sample, this clone was seen a few times. Its cognate antigen is unknown. The TCR comes from an adult in good health. The source material was peripheral blood, sampled on day 0 of AZD1222 vaccination. The V and J genes are TRBV27 and TRBJ1-5; D call uncertain. The CDR3 DNA reads as TGTGCCAGCAGCTCATACACCGAACTTGACAATCAGCCCCAGCATTTT. Translated, it gives CASSSYTELDNQPQHF.